These T cell receptor beta chains were read from a single sample in a study of regulatory T cells in long-lasting Graves disease. TCRdb used MiXCR to reprocess the multiplex PCR reads, holding one entry per CDR3 protein. Counted here are 360,000 or so distinct CDR3 sequences, 16% occurring once; the ten biggest clones make up 25% to 30%. Separately, the same data were catalogued under a study of T cells in Graves' hyperthyroidism and ophthalmopathy.

The specimen comprised peripheral blood mononuclear cells (PBMCs), sampled at new diagnosis, from a patient treated with antithyroid drugs. Receptors originate from a man in his forties with Graves disease. CDR3s include the opening cysteine and the closing phenylalanine or tryptophan. Fields, in order: clone size, V gene, J gene, D gene, CDR3 protein, CDR3 DNA. D genes are given only for firm matches. Clone size is shown for a subset of rows, as once, few, many or a class of expanded clone.

>many|TRBV20-1|TRBJ2-7|.
CSARLGGTYEQYF
TGCAGTGCTAGATTGGGAGGTACCTACGAGCAGTACTTC
>few|TRBV29-1|TRBJ1-2|.
CSVLSNINYGYTF
TGCAGCGTTTTAAGTAACATCAACTATGGCTACACCTTC
>many|TRBV10-3|TRBJ2-3|.
CAISESRTLQADTQYF
TGTGCCATCAGTGAGTCGAGGACATTACAGGCAGATACGCAGTATTTT
>few|TRBV6-2/TRBV6-3|TRBJ2-7|.
CASRGAGTYEQYF
TGTGCCAGCAGAGGGGCGGGGACCTACGAGCAGTACTTC
>many|TRBV18|TRBJ1-1|.
CASSPAVRGAGAEAFF
TGTGCCAGCTCCCCGGCTGTTCGGGGGGCGGGGGCTGAAGCTTTCTTT
>many|TRBV10-2|TRBJ2-3|TRBD2
CASSDGGGGSTDTQYF
TGCGCCAGCAGTGATGGGGGGGGGGGTAGCACAGATACGCAGTATTTT
>many|TRBV20-1|TRBJ2-7|.
CSASQGPAGEQYF
TGCAGTGCTAGTCAGGGGCCGGCGGGCGAGCAGTACTTC
>many|TRBV5-4|TRBJ1-1|.
CASSYDSNTEAFF
TGTGCCAGCAGCTATGACAGTAACACTGAAGCTTTCTTT
>many|TRBV7-9|TRBJ2-3|TRBD1
CASSITGTGVWTDTQYF
TGTGCCAGCTCTATCACCGGGACAGGAGTTTGGACAGATACGCAGTATTTT
>.|TRBV19|TRBJ1-2|TRBD1
CASSRQGAPNYGYTF
TGTGCCAGTAGTCGACAGGGGGCCCCAAACTATGGCTACACCTTC
>.|TRBV19|TRBJ1-5|TRBD1
CATKGGQGLGNQPQHF
TGTGCCACCAAAGGGGGACAGGGTCTGGGCAATCAGCCCCAGCATTTT
>many|TRBV6-2/TRBV6-3|TRBJ1-1|.
CASSPYAETFF
TGTGCCAGCAGCCCCTACGCTGAAACTTTCTTT
>many|TRBV7-8|TRBJ2-7|.
CASSYARVEQYF
TGTGCCAGCAGCTACGCTCGGGTCGAGCAGTACTTC
>.|TRBV5-6|TRBJ1-3|.
CASSSPVASGNTIYF
TGTGCCAGCAGCTCCCCGGTGGCCTCTGGAAACACCATATATTTT
>many|TRBV2|TRBJ2-1|.
CASSGRGGRNEQFF
TGTGCCAGCAGTGGGAGAGGCGGGCGAAATGAGCAGTTCTTC
>many|TRBV7-8|TRBJ2-1|TRBD2
CASTLYSGGASYNEQFF
TGTGCCAGCACCCTCTATAGCGGGGGGGCCTCCTACAATGAGCAGTTCTTC
>many|TRBV2|TRBJ1-3|.
CASSATGLGNTIYF
TGTGCCAGCAGCGCGACCGGGCTTGGAAACACCATATATTTT
>many|TRBV3-1|TRBJ1-5|.
CASSGGINQPQHF
TGTGCCAGCAGCGGGGGCATAAATCAGCCCCAGCATTTT
>.|TRBV6-1|TRBJ2-5|.
CASSRGDRQETQYF
TGTGCCAGCAGCCGGGGGGACAGACAAGAGACCCAGTACTTC
>many|TRBV27|TRBJ2-1|.
CASSRGISSYNEQFF
TGTGCCAGCAGCCGGGGAATTAGCTCCTACAATGAGCAGTTCTTC
>many|TRBV20-1|TRBJ2-5|.
CSATGRALQYF
TGCAGTGCCACGGGAAGGGCGCTCCAGTACTTC
>many|TRBV6-2/TRBV6-3|TRBJ1-1|TRBD1
CASSYPGTGQASEAFF
TGTGCCAGCAGTTACCCCGGGACAGGACAAGCTTCTGAAGCTTTCTTT
>many|TRBV24-1|TRBJ2-5|TRBD1
CATSDDRGGETQYF
TGTGCCACCAGTGATGACAGGGGTGGGGAGACCCAGTACTTC
>.|TRBV20-1|TRBJ1-4|TRBD1
CSATLGGDRGEKLFF
TGCAGTGCCACCCTGGGGGGTGACAGGGGCGAAAAACTGTTTTTT
>many|TRBV9|TRBJ2-5|.
CASSGQTGSQETQYF
TGTGCCAGCAGCGGACAGACAGGATCCCAAGAGACCCAGTACTTC
>many|TRBV6-1|TRBJ1-5|.
CASRSRWVGNQPQHF
TGTGCCAGCAGGTCCCGGTGGGTTGGCAATCAGCCCCAGCATTTT
>many|TRBV2|TRBJ1-5|.
CASSRTTYSNQPQHF
TGTGCCAGCAGCCGGACAACTTATAGCAATCAGCCCCAGCATTTT
>many|TRBV24-1|TRBJ2-7|TRBD2
CATSSGGGSLEQYF
TGTGCCACCAGTTCGGGAGGTGGATCCCTCGAGCAGTACTTC
>many|TRBV28|TRBJ2-7|TRBD1
CASSGRGQLAIF
TGTGCCAGCAGTGGCAGGGGGCAGCTGGCGATATTC
>few|TRBV2|TRBJ1-5|.
CASVSRENQPQHF
TGTGCCAGCGTAAGCAGGGAGAATCAGCCCCAGCATTTT
>.|TRBV12-5|TRBJ1-6|.
CARSRDGHNSPLHF
TGTGCTAGATCCCGGGACGGACATAATTCACCCCTCCACTTT
>.|TRBV5-1|TRBJ2-2|TRBD2
CASSSLAGGNTGELFF
TGCGCCAGCAGCTCCCTAGCGGGGGGAAACACCGGGGAGCTGTTTTTT
>few|TRBV5-1|TRBJ1-4|TRBD1
CASSIGQGEKLFF
TGCGCCAGCAGCATAGGACAGGGGGAAAAACTGTTTTTT
>many|TRBV18|TRBJ2-5|.
CASSLREGTQYF
TGTGCCAGCTCACTACGAGAGGGGACCCAGTACTTC
>many|TRBV5-6|TRBJ1-6|.
CASSLDSRDSPLHF
TGTGCCAGCAGCTTGGACTCCAGAGATTCACCCCTCCACTTT
>many|TRBV11-2|TRBJ2-7|TRBD1
CASSRTGTGLREQYF
TGTGCCAGCAGTCGGACCGGGACAGGGCTTCGCGAGCAGTACTTC
>.|TRBV19|TRBJ2-1|TRBD2
CASSSLRGGHYNEQFF
TGTGCCAGTAGTTCTCTGCGGGGGGGGCACTACAATGAGCAGTTCTTC
>many|TRBV19|TRBJ2-3|.
CASSKNGQGSDTQYF
TGTGCCAGTAGCAAAAACGGGCAGGGTTCAGATACGCAGTATTTT
>many|TRBV9|TRBJ1-1|TRBD1
CASSPGQGADTEAFF
TGTGCCAGCAGCCCGGGACAGGGGGCGGACACTGAAGCTTTCTTT
>.|TRBV24-1|TRBJ2-5|TRBD2
CATSDAGLAGTQQETQYF
TGTGCCACCAGTGATGCGGGACTAGCGGGGACACAACAAGAGACCCAGTACTTC
>many|TRBV2|TRBJ2-5|.
CASSLWEETQYF
TGTGCCAGCAGCCTGTGGGAAGAGACCCAGTACTTC
>many|TRBV27|TRBJ2-1|.
CASRLSSYNEQFF
TGTGCCAGCAGACTCAGCTCCTACAATGAGCAGTTCTTC
>few|TRBV20-1|TRBJ1-4|.
CSAIVHPATNEKLFF
TGCAGTGCTATAGTTCACCCTGCAACTAATGAAAAACTGTTTTTT
>many|TRBV2|TRBJ2-1|TRBD1
CANRDREYNEQFF
TGTGCCAACCGGGACAGGGAATACAATGAGCAGTTCTTC
>.|TRBV11-2|TRBJ1-1|.
CASSSPRGALTEAFF
TGTGCCAGCAGCTCACCGCGGGGGGCGCTTACTGAAGCTTTCTTT
>.|TRBV24-1|TRBJ2-7|TRBD1
CATSDARDRGREQYF
TGTGCCACCAGTGATGCCCGGGACAGGGGGCGCGAGCAGTACTTC
>many|TRBV7-9|TRBJ1-2|.
CASSLDRSSGYTF
TGTGCCAGCAGCTTAGACAGGAGTAGCGGCTACACCTTC
>.|TRBV20-1|TRBJ2-7|TRBD2
CSGTSGGPTYEQYF
TGCAGTGGGACTAGCGGGGGGCCAACCTACGAGCAGTACTTC
>few|TRBV2|TRBJ1-4|.
CASKEVSQNEKLFF
TGTGCCAGCAAGGAGGTCAGCCAAAATGAAAAACTGTTTTTT
>many|TRBV11-2|TRBJ2-5|.
CASSLRPRAGETQYF
TGTGCCAGCAGCTTGCGACCCAGGGCAGGAGAGACCCAGTACTTC
>many|TRBV30|TRBJ1-5|.
CAWSGAKYSNQPQHF
TGTGCCTGGAGTGGGGCAAAATATAGCAATCAGCCCCAGCATTTT
>.|TRBV2|TRBJ1-4|.
CASSLARRGMSEKLFF
TGTGCCAGCAGCTTAGCCCGTCGGGGGATGAGTGAAAAACTGTTTTTT
>many|TRBV12-3/TRBV12-4|TRBJ2-1|TRBD2
CASSFGGGRHNEQFF
TGTGCCAGCAGTTTTGGCGGGGGTCGACACAATGAGCAGTTCTTC
>.|TRBV30|TRBJ2-4|TRBD2
CAWRAGLAKNIQYF
TGTGCCTGGAGAGCGGGGCTAGCCAAAAACATTCAGTACTTC
>.|TRBV4-2|TRBJ2-3|TRBD2
CASSQVSGGELGTDTQYF
TGTGCCAGCAGCCAAGTTAGCGGGGGTGAACTTGGCACAGATACGCAGTATTTT
>many|TRBV24-1|TRBJ2-5|.
CATSDFLGETQYF
TGTGCCACCAGTGATTTCCTCGGTGAGACCCAGTACTTC
>few|TRBV27|TRBJ1-4|.
CASTRVGGAGEEKLFF
TGTGCCAGCACCAGGGTCGGGGGCGCGGGGGAGGAAAAACTGTTTTTT